This is a list of T cell receptor beta chains from one sample in a study of metastatic and nonmetastatic thyroid tumors. Using MiXCR, TCRdb re-called clones from the PCR reads. The table includes about 20,000 clones, 23% detected once. Sequenced: blood. All receptors derive from a male donor with papillary thyroid cancer or a benign thyroid nodule (not recorded which). Some clones in this sample may be carry-over from other donors' samples. Both conserved end residues are part of each CDR3. The order of the fields is D gene, V gene, clone size, J gene, CDR3 DNA, CDR3 protein. D genes are given only for firm matches. Only part of the rows carry a size: once, few, many, or a class if the clone is expanded.

TRBD1	TRBV7-9	-	TRBJ2-5	TGTGCCAGCAGCCGAACAGGGGTGATGGAGACCCAGTACTTC	CASSRTGVMETQYF
TRBD1	TRBV11-2	-	TRBJ1-1	TGTGCCAGCAGCTCAACAGGGGGGAGCACTGAAGCTTTCTTT	CASSSTGGSTEAFF
-	TRBV9	-	TRBJ1-2	TGTGCCAGCAGCGTAGTGGAGGTTGCTAACTATGGCTACACCTTC	CASSVVEVANYGYTF
-	TRBV20-1	few	TRBJ2-6	TGCAGTGCGCGACGCGACGGAGGGCTTTCTGGGGCCAACGTCCTGACTTTC	CSARRDGGLSGANVLTF
TRBD1	TRBV28	few	TRBJ1-5	TGTGCCAGCAGCCGACAGGGCGGCAGCAATCAGCCCCAGCATTTT	CASSRQGGSNQPQHF
TRBD1	TRBV20-1	many	TRBJ2-1	TGCAGTGCAAATTCACCGGGACAGGGCAACAATGAGCAGTTCTTC	CSANSPGQGNNEQFF
TRBD2	TRBV7-3	-	TRBJ2-1	TGTGCCAGCAGCTTAAGGCATGCGGGGGCCTACAATGAGCAGTTCTTC	CASSLRHAGAYNEQFF
-	TRBV6-1	many	TRBJ1-1	TGTGCCAGCAGCCCGATGGGGGGAAGGACTGAAGCTTTCTTT	CASSPMGGRTEAFF
-	TRBV7-9	few	TRBJ2-7	TGTGCCAGCAGCCCCTATCTCAACGAGCAGTACTTC	CASSPYLNEQYF
-	TRBV28	many	TRBJ1-1	TGTGCCAGCAGTTTGGGGGGGGCGAGTTTTACTGAAGCTTTCTTT	CASSLGGASFTEAFF
TRBD2	TRBV9	many	TRBJ2-7	TGTGCCAGCAGCGCGACCGGGACTAGCGGTTACGAGCAGTACTTC	CASSATGTSGYEQYF
-	TRBV9	many	TRBJ2-7	TGTGCCAGCAGGGGTAGAGAGCAGTACTTC	CASRGREQYF
-	TRBV10-1	few	TRBJ2-2	TGCGCCAGCGGTGAGTGGGAGCTGCCTAACACCGGGGAGCTGTTTTTT	CASGEWELPNTGELFF
TRBD2	TRBV28	many	TRBJ2-1	TGTGCCAGCTTCAGCGGGAGGGCCGGAGGCTACAATGAGCAGTTCTTC	CASFSGRAGGYNEQFF
-	TRBV6-2/TRBV6-3	-	TRBJ1-2	TGTGCCAGCAGTTACGGTGCGGCTTCTAACTATGGCTACACCTTC	CASSYGAASNYGYTF
TRBD1	TRBV6-6	-	TRBJ1-2	TGTGCCAGCAGTTACTCCTCCGGGACAGTCTTATATGGCTACACCTTC	CASSYSSGTVLYGYTF
-	TRBV27	many	TRBJ2-5	TGTGCCAGCAGGGTGGGAAACGAGGAGACCCAGTACTTC	CASRVGNEETQYF
-	TRBV7-9	many	TRBJ2-1	TGTGCCAGCAGCTTAGCGGGTGCCCACAATGAGCAGTTCTTC	CASSLAGAHNEQFF
TRBD2	TRBV5-4	-	TRBJ2-1	TGTGCCAGCAGCTTGGTCCGGGGGGGACTTTACAATGAGCAGTTCTTC	CASSLVRGGLYNEQFF
TRBD1	TRBV18	many	TRBJ1-2	TGTGCCAGCTCACCAAGGACAGGAAAGCATGGCTACACCTTC	CASSPRTGKHGYTF
TRBD2	TRBV5-1	many	TRBJ2-1	TGCGCCAGCAGCTTGGCCCGGACTAGCGGTTACAATGAGCAGTTCTTC	CASSLARTSGYNEQFF
-	TRBV11-2	once	TRBJ2-3	TGTGCCAGCAGCAACAGACAGCTTCGTAGCACAGATACGCAGTATTTT	CASSNRQLRSTDTQYF
-	TRBV5-1	many	TRBJ1-1	TGCGCCAGCAGCTGGGAAGGACACCAGAACACTGAAGCTTTCTTT	CASSWEGHQNTEAFF
-	TRBV20-1	-	TRBJ1-2	TGCAGTGCTAGAGATGCGGCTAACTATGGCTACACCTTC	CSARDAANYGYTF
TRBD2	TRBV2	few	TRBJ2-7	TGTGCCAGCAAGGGACTAGCGGGAGACCACGAGCAGTACTTC	CASKGLAGDHEQYF
-	TRBV27	many	TRBJ1-2	TGTGCCAGCAGTCGGACGGAGAACTATGGCTACACCTTC	CASSRTENYGYTF
TRBD2	TRBV6-1	few	TRBJ2-2	TGTGCCAGCAGTGTCTTGCGGGGGTCTATTTCGAACACCGGGGAGCTGTTTTTT	CASSVLRGSISNTGELFF
-	TRBV30	few	TRBJ2-7	TGTGCCTGGAGTCGTGACTACTCCTACGAGCAGTACTTC	CAWSRDYSYEQYF
-	TRBV12-3/TRBV12-4	-	TRBJ1-3	TGTGCCAGCAGTTTTAGGTCCTCTGGAAACACCATATATTTT	CASSFRSSGNTIYF
-	TRBV18	-	TRBJ1-1	TGTGCCAGCTCACTTGCCGGGAGGGACACTGAAGCTTTCTTT	CASSLAGRDTEAFF
TRBD1	TRBV4-3	-	TRBJ1-2	TGCGCCAGCAGCCGAGTGACAGGGGGGGACTATGGCTACACCTTC	CASSRVTGGDYGYTF
-	TRBV20-1	many	TRBJ2-3	TGCAGTGTAGCGTCCGGACAGAGCAGGGATACGCAGTATTTT	CSVASGQSRDTQYF
-	TRBV4-2	few	TRBJ1-5	TGTGCCAGCAGCCAAGAGGGTTTTAGCAATCAGCCCCAGCATTTT	CASSQEGFSNQPQHF
-	TRBV10-1	many	TRBJ2-2	TGCGCCAGCAGGTATTCGGCGAACACCGGGGAGCTGTTTTTT	CASRYSANTGELFF
-	TRBV20-1	-	TRBJ2-3	TGCAGTGCTACGGGACGACAGAAAACAATGAACACAGATACGCAGTATTTT	CSATGRQKTMNTDTQYF
TRBD1	TRBV6-2/TRBV6-3	few	TRBJ2-6	TGTGCCAGCAGACCCCCGCGACAGGGGTTCTTTGGGGCCAACGTCCTGACTTTC	CASRPPRQGFFGANVLTF
TRBD2	TRBV27	many	TRBJ2-1	TGTGCCAGCAAAGGGGGTAGCGGGATCCTAAACAATGAGCAGTTCTTC	CASKGGSGILNNEQFF
TRBD1	TRBV11-2	-	TRBJ2-6	TGTGCCAGCAGCTTAGGCAGACAGGGCTCTGGGGCCAACGTCCTGACTTTC	CASSLGRQGSGANVLTF
-	TRBV11-1	many	TRBJ2-7	TGTGCCAGCAGCTTAAGTCGGGGAAGACTCTCCTACGAGCAGTACTTC	CASSLSRGRLSYEQYF
-	TRBV11-2	many	TRBJ1-2	TGTGCCAGCAGCTTAGACGCCCTTGCTGGCTACACCTTC	CASSLDALAGYTF
-	TRBV6-1	many	TRBJ2-2	TGTGCCAGCATTTGGTATGGGAGAGACACCGGGGAGCTGTTTTTT	CASIWYGRDTGELFF